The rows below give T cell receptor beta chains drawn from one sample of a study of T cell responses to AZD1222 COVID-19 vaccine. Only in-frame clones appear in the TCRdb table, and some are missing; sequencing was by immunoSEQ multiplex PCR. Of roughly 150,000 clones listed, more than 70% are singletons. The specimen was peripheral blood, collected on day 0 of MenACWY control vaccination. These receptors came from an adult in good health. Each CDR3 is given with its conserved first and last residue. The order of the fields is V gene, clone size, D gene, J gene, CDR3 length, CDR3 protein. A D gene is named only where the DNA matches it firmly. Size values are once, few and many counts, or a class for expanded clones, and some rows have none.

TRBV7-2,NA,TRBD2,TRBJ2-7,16,CASSYQRGLSSYEQYF
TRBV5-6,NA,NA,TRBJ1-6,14,CASSLRSNNSPLHF
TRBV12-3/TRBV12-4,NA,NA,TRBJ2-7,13,CASSFTGSGEQYF
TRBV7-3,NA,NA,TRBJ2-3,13,CASSSIPSDTQYF
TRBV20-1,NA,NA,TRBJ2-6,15,CSASRTSSGANVLTF
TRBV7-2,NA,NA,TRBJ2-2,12,CASSLSRGELFF
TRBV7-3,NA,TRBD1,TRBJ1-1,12,CASSLGQGEAFF
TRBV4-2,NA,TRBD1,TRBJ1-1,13,CASSQDTDREAFF
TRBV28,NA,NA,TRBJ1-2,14,CASSFTPGAEGYTF
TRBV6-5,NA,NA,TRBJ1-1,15,CASSYPSGGSTEAFF
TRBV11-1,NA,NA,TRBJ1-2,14,CASSLEGATYGYTF
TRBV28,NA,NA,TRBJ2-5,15,CASSTTGTGVATQYF
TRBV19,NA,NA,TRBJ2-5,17,CASSIGLGRGGQETQYF
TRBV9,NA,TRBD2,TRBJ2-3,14,CASSHSGARDTQYF
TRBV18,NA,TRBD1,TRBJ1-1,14,CASSSGQEGTEAFF
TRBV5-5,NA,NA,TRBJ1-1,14,CASSLTAGNTEAFF
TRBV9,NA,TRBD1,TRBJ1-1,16,CASSPGTGQTNTEAFF
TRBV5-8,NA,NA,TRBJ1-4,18,CASSLVGRAGATNEKLFF
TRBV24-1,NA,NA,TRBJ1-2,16,CATSDPSVAGDYGYTF
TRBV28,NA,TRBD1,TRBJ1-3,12,CATAGGGNTIYF
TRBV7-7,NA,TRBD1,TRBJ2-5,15,CASSPGTGELETQYF
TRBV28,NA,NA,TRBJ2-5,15,CASSPRTGSEETQYF
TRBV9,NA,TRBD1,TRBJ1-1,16,CASSPRDRGSNTEAFF
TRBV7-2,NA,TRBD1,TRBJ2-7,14,CASSWLRDRYEQYF
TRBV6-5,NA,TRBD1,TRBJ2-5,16,CASSYSDRGYQETQYF
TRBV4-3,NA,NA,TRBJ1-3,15,CASSQAKSSGNTIYF
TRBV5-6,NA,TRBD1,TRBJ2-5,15,CASSGDRGYQETQYF
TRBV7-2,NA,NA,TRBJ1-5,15,CASSLVPEVSQPQHF
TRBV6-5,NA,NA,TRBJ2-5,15,CASSRSRGVVETQYF
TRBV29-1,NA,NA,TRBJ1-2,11,CSVYRVGGYTF
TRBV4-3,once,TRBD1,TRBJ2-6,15,CASSLGQAGANVLTF
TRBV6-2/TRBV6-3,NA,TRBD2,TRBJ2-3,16,CASSPGPSGGVDTQYF
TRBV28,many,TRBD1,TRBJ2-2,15,CATESRDRGTGELFF
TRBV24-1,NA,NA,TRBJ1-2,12,CATSSDNYGYTF
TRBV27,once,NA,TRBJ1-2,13,CASSFRGAYGYTF